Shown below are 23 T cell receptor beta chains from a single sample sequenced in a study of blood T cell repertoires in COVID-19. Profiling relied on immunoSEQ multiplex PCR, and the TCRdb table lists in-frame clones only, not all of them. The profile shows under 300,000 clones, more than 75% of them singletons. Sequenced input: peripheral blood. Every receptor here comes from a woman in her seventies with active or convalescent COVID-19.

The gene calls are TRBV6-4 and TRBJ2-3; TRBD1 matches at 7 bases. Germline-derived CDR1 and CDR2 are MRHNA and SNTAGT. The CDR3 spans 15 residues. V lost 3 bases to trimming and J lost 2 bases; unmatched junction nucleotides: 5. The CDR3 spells CASSDRGRVTDTQYF. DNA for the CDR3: TGTGCCAGCAGTGATAGGGGGCGGGTCACAGATACGCAGTATTTT.

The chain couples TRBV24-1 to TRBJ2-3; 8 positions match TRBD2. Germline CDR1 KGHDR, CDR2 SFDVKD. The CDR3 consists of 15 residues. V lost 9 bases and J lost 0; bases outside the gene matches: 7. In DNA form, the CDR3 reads TGTGCCACCGAGAGCGGGGGCCCTAGCACAGATACGCAGTATTTT. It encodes CATESGGPSTDTQYF.

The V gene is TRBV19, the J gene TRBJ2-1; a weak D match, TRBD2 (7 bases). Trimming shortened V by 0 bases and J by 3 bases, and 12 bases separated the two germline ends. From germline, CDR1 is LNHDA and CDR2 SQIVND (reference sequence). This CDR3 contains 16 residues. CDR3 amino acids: CASSIDGGGVYNEQFF. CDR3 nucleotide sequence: TGTGCCAGTAGTATAGATGGCGGGGGCGTCTACAATGAGCAGTTCTTC.

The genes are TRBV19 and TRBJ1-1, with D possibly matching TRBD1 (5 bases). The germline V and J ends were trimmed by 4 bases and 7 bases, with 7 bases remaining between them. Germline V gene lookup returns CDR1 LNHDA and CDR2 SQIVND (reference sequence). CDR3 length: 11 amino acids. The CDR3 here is CASSRGDEAFF. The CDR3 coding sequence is TGTGCCAGTAGTAGGGGGGATGAAGCTTTCTTT.

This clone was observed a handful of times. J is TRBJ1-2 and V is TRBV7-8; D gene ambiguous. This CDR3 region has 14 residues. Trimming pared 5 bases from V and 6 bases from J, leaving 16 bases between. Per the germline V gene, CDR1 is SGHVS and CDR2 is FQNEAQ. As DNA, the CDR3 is TGTGCCAGCAGCCCAATGGGGAGTGGGGATGGCTACACCTTC. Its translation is CASSPMGSGDGYTF.

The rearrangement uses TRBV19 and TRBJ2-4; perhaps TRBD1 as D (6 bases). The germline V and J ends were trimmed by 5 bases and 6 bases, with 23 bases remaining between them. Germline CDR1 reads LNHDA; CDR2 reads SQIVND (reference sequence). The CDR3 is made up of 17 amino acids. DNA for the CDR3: TGTGCCAGTAGTCCCCGCCGGGGCAGGGGATCATTAAACATTCAGTACTTC. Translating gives CASSPRRGRGSLNIQYF.

In DNA form, the CDR3 reads TGTGCCAGCTCAGCCGACATGGACACTGAAGCTTTCTTT. This encodes CASSADMDTEAFF. The V call is TRBV18, the J call TRBJ1-1, with D unresolved. CDR1 and CDR2 from the germline V gene are KGHSH and LQKENI. V was cut by 5 bases and J by 3 bases, with 10 bases left in between. There are 13 residues in the CDR3.

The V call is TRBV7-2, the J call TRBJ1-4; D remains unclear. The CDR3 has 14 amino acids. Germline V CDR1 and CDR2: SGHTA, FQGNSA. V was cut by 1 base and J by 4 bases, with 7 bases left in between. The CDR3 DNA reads TGTGCCAGCAGCTTAGACGGGGTTAATGAAAAACTGTTTTTT. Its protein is CASSLDGVNEKLFF.

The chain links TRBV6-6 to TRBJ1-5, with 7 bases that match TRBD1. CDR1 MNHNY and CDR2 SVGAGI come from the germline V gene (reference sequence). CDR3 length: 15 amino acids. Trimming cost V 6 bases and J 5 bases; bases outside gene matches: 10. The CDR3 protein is CASRSGGRFYQPQHF. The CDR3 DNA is TGTGCCAGCAGGTCAGGGGGACGGTTCTATCAGCCCCAGCATTTT.

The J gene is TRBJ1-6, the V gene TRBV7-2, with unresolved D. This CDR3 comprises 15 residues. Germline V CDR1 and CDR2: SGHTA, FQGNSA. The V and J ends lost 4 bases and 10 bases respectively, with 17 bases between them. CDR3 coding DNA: TGTGCCAGCAGCTATCTAGCATCCGGGGAATCACCCCTCCACTTT. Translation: CASSYLASGESPLHF.

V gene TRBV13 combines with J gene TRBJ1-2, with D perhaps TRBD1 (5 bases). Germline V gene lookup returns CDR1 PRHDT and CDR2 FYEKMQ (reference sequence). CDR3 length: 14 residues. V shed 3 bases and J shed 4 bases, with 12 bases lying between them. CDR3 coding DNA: TGTGCCAGCAGCTTGCCAGGGAATTTCTATGGCTACACCTTC. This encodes CASSLPGNFYGYTF.

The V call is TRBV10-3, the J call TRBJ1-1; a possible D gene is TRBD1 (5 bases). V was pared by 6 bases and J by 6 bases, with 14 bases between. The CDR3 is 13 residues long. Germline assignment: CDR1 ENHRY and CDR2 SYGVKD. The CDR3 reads CAIRGRDGAEAFF. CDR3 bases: TGTGCCATCAGGGGGCGGGATGGAGCTGAAGCTTTCTTT.

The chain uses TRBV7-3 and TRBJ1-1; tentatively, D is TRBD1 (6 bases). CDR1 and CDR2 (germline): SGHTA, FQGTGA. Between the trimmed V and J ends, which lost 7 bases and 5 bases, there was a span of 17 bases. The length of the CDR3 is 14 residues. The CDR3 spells CASTAGDRRTEAFF. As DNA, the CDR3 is TGTGCCAGCACGGCAGGGGATCGCCGAACTGAAGCTTTCTTT.

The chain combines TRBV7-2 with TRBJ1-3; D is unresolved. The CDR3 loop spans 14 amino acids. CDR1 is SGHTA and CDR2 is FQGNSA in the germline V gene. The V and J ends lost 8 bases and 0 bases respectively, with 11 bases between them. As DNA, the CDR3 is TGTGCCAGCCGACTCGGGGTCTCTGGAAACACCATATATTTT. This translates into CASRLGVSGNTIYF.

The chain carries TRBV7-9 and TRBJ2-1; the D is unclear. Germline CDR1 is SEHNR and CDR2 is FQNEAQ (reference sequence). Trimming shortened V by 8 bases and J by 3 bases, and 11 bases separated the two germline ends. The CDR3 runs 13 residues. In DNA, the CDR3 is TGTGCCAGCCAAGGAAACAGCTACAATGAGCAGTTCTTC. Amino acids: CASQGNSYNEQFF.

The CDR3 DNA follows: TGTGCCAGCAGCTTGGTGGGAGGCATCGAAGCTTTCTTT. Translated: CASSLVGGIEAFF. J is TRBJ1-1 and V is TRBV5-4, with no clear D. Germline lookup yields CDR1 SGHNT and CDR2 YYREEE (reference sequence). Trimming left V 0 bases short and J 8 bases short, with 11 bases between. The CDR3 covers 13 residues.

The CDR3, as DNA: TGTGCCACCAGTGATGGGGGGAATACCTACGAGCAGTACTTC. Its translation is CATSDGGNTYEQYF. The V gene is TRBV24-1, the J gene TRBJ2-7; D is possibly TRBD2 (6 bases). V was pared by 3 bases and J by 2 bases, with 10 bases between. The CDR3 covers 14 residues. Germline values: CDR1 KGHDR, CDR2 SFDVKD.

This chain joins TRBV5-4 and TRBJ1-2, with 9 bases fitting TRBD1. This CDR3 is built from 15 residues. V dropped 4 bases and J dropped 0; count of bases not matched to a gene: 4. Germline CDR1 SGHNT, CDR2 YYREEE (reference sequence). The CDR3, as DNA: TGTGCCAGCAGCCTGACAGGGGGGGCTAACTATGGCTACACCTTC. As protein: CASSLTGGANYGYTF.

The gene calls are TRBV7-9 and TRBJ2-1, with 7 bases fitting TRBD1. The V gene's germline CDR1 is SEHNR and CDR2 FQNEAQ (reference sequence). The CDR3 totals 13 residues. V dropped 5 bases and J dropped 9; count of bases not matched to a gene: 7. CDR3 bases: TGTGCCAGCAGCCTAAATAACAGGGGTGAGCAGTTCTTC. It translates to CASSLNNRGEQFF.

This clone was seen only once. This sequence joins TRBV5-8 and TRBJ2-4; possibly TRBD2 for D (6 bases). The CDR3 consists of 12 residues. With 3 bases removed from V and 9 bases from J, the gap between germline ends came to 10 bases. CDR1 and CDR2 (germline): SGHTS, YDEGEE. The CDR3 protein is CASSWVEGIQYF. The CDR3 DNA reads TGTGCCAGCAGCTGGGTGGAGGGCATTCAGTACTTC.

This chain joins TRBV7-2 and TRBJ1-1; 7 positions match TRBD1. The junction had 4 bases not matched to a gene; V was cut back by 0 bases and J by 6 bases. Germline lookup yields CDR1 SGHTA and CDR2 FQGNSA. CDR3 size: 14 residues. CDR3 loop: CASSLAQGGPEAFF. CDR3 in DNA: TGTGCCAGCAGCTTAGCGCAAGGGGGCCCTGAAGCTTTCTTT.

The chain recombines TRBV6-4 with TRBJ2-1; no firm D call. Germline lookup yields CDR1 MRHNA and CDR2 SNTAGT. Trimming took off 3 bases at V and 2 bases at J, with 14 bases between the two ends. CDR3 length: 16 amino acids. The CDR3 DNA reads TGTGCCAGCAGTGAGGAGCTAGGATTGACCTACAATGAGCAGTTCTTC. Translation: CASSEELGLTYNEQFF.

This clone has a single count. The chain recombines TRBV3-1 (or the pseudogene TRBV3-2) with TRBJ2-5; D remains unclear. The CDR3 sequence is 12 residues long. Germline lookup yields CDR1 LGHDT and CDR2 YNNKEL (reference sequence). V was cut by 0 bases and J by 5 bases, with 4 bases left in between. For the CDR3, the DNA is TGTGCCAGCAGCCAAGATCCGGAGACCCAGTACTTC. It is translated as CASSQDPETQYF.